A single sample gave rise to the 23 T cell receptor beta chains below, sequenced in a study of regulatory T cells in long-lasting Graves disease. According to the study, TCR beta libraries were built with iRepertoire HTBI primers and CDR3-region Arm-PCR. In TCRdb, the multiplex PCR reads were re-called with MiXCR into one record per CDR3 protein. Among 250,000 or so distinct CDR3 sequences listed, about 18% were seen once. This sample's time point: newly diagnosed GD, antithyroid drugs for less than 3 months. RNA from PBMCs was the source of the TCR library. The same data also contributed to another study, on T cells in Graves' hyperthyroidism and ophthalmopathy.

The material sequenced was peripheral blood mononuclear cells (PBMCs), taken at new diagnosis, from a patient treated with antithyroid drugs. These receptors all stem from a woman in her 30s with Graves disease.

The chain joins TRBV6-2 or TRBV6-3 to TRBJ1-3; D is possibly TRBD1 (6 bases). V gave up 5 bases and J gave up 5 bases, with 13 bases separating them. This CDR3 is 14 amino acids long. Germline V lookup: CDR1 MNHEY, CDR2 SVGEGT. The CDR3 sequence is CASSEGHARNTIYF. The CDR3, as DNA: TGTGCCAGCAGTGAGGGACACGCTCGAAACACCATATATTTT.

The chain is built from TRBV19 and TRBJ2-7, with D perhaps matching TRBD1 or TRBD2 (6 bases each). Looked up from germline, CDR1 is LNHDA and CDR2 is SQIVND (reference sequence). CDR3 length equals 14 residues. V was clipped by 4 bases and J by 3 bases, with 13 bases between them. The CDR3 loop is CASSTGRGDYEQYF. The CDR3 nucleotides read TGTGCCAGTAGTACAGGAAGGGGGGACTACGAGCAGTACTTC.

This clonotype was recorded at least ten times. V usage is TRBV6-5 and J usage is TRBJ2-5; maybe TRBD2 (5 bases). This CDR3 comprises 19 residues. Per germline, CDR1 MNHEY and CDR2 SVGAGI. V gave up 4 bases and J gave up 5 bases, with 29 bases separating them. In nucleotides, the CDR3 is TGTGCCAGCAGTTCGAGACCACCTGGACTGGCCCACGTGAGGGAGACCCAGTACTTC. It translates to CASSSRPPGLAHVRETQYF.

This clonotype has ten or more counts. The chain recombines TRBV6-1 with TRBJ2-3, with no clear D. V was pared by 3 bases and J by 6 bases, with 10 bases between. The CDR3 is 13 residues long. Germline V gene data show CDR1 as MNHNS and CDR2 as SASEGT. The CDR3 protein is CASSDEQGDTQYF. The CDR3 DNA sequence: TGTGCCAGCAGTGATGAACAAGGCGATACGCAGTATTTT.

This clonotype was recorded many times. This chain joins TRBV18 and TRBJ1-1; TRBD1 might be the D (5 bases). The CDR3 has 15 amino acids. The V and J ends lost 3 bases and 5 bases respectively, with 16 bases between them. Germline V gene lookup returns CDR1 KGHSH and CDR2 LQKENI. CDR3 sequence: CASSPRLDGGTEAFF. The CDR3 DNA follows: TGTGCCAGCTCACCCCGCTTGGACGGGGGAACTGAAGCTTTCTTT.

This clonotype appeared a few times. V and J are TRBV7-9 and TRBJ2-3; 7 nucleotides align to TRBD1. The CDR3 is 15 amino acids. CDR1 SEHNR and CDR2 FQNEAQ come from the germline V gene (reference sequence). V lost 5 bases to trimming and J lost 2 bases; unmatched junction nucleotides: 7. The CDR3 region has the DNA TGTGCCAGCAGCCCGAACAGGGGTTTCACAGATACGCAGTATTTT. Protein: CASSPNRGFTDTQYF.

J is TRBJ2-3 and V is TRBV7-9, with TRBD2 identical over 12 bases. This CDR3 has 18 amino acids. Germline values: CDR1 SEHNR, CDR2 FQNEAQ (reference sequence). Losses at the gene ends were 5 bases for V and 5 bases for J; bases not matched to a gene: 14. The CDR3 DNA is TGTGCCAGCAGCCTAGTGGCTAGCGGGGGGGCGGGGGGAGATACGCAGTATTTT. Its protein product is CASSLVASGGAGGDTQYF.

This clonotype was found many times. This chain uses TRBV15 with TRBJ2-1; no reliable D call. CDR3 size: 13 residues. With 6 bases removed from V and 4 bases from J, the gap between germline ends came to 10 bases. Germline CDR1 and CDR2: LNHNV and YYDKDF (reference sequence). The CDR3 is CATSVGSYNEQFF. DNA for the CDR3: TGTGCCACCAGTGTAGGCAGTTACAATGAGCAGTTCTTC.

This clonotype occurred once. The chain is built from TRBV19 and TRBJ1-5, with TRBD1 matching 9 bases. Germline CDR1 LNHDA, CDR2 SQIVND (reference sequence). J was trimmed by 3 bases and V by 3 bases; bases with no gene match: 12. This CDR3 is 18 amino acids long. CDR3 coding DNA: TGTGCCAGTAGTATGGAAAAGTCCGGGACAGGGCTCAATCAGCCCCAGCATTTT. Translating gives CASSMEKSGTGLNQPQHF.

This clonotype was counted ten times or more. J is TRBJ2-5 and V is TRBV7-2; tentatively, D is TRBD2 (5 bases). The CDR3 sequence is 13 residues long. V lost 10 bases and J lost 2, with 14 bases in between. CDR1 is SGHTA and CDR2 is FQGNSA in the germline V gene. CDR3 loop: CAIESGEQETQYF. DNA of the CDR3: TGTGCCATCGAGTCCGGGGAGCAAGAGACCCAGTACTTC. Full variable domain (missing parts from reference TRBV7-2 and TRBJ2-5): GAGVSQSPSNKVTEKGKDVELRCDPISGHTALYWYRQSLGQGLEFLIYFQGNSAPDKSGLPSDRFSAERTGGSVSTLTIQRTQQEDSAVYLCAIESGEQETQYFGPGTRLLVL.

The table lists this clonotype with many counts. The chain links TRBV6-1 to TRBJ2-7; D possibly corresponds to TRBD2 (5 bases). V gave up 5 bases and J gave up 2 bases, with 13 bases separating them. CDR1 is MNHNS, CDR2 SASEGT, per germline. The CDR3 extends over 14 amino acids. The CDR3 loop reads CASSPTAETYEQYF. The CDR3 DNA sequence: TGTGCCAGCAGTCCAACAGCGGAAACCTACGAGCAGTACTTC.

The CDR3 here is CASSFLTLQSTDTQYF. The CDR3 bases are TGTGCCAGCAGTTTTCTCACCCTTCAGAGCACAGATACGCAGTATTTT. V and J are TRBV28 and TRBJ2-3, with no clear D. Germline-derived CDR1 and CDR2 are MDHEN and SYDVKM. V was clipped by 3 bases and J by 0 bases, with 13 bases between them. CDR3 size: 16 residues.

This clonotype was seen ten or more times. This rearrangement joins TRBV24-1 to TRBJ2-1; 7 bases agree with TRBD1. The germline CDR1 and CDR2 sequences are KGHDR and SFDVKD. Trimming cost V 10 bases and J 5 bases; bases outside gene matches: 4. The CDR3 contains 12 residues. The CDR3 is CATGTDHNEQFF. The CDR3 nucleotides are TGTGCCACTGGGACAGACCACAATGAGCAGTTCTTC.

This clonotype was observed at least ten times. This sequence joins TRBV7-2 and TRBJ2-3; TRBD2 matches at 7 bases. Germline values: CDR1 SGHTA, CDR2 FQGNSA. Unmatched junction bases numbered 6, after V lost 3 bases and J lost 3 bases. The CDR3 spans 15 residues. The CDR3 here is CASSFERGRTDTQYF. The DNA of the CDR3 is TGTGCCAGCAGCTTTGAGCGGGGCCGAACAGATACGCAGTATTTT.

This clonotype was observed a few times. CDR3 sequence (DNA): TGCAGCGTTGAGACCGGGAGGGGTTGGGAATCTAACTATGGCTACACCTTC. Encoded protein: CSVETGRGWESNYGYTF. The chain recombines TRBV29-1 with TRBJ1-2; TRBD1 is a possible D gene (5 bases). Germline CDR1 reads SQVTM; CDR2 reads ANQGSEA. CDR3 length: 17 residues. V lost 3 bases and J 0 bases, leaving 20 bases between the germline ends.

Concerning this clonotype itself: It may be a read error: a sequence one base away is much more abundant. V is TRBV20-1 and J is TRBJ2-5; TRBD2 matches 8 bases. V shed 5 bases, J shed 2 bases, and the junction held 10 bases outside the gene matches. Looked up from germline, CDR1 is DFQATT and CDR2 is SNEGSKA (reference sequence). The CDR3 spans 15 residues. The CDR3 DNA reads TGCAGTGCTCACGGGCGGGGGGACCCGCAAGAGACCCAGTACTTC. It yields the protein CSAHGRGDPQETQYF.

This clonotype has ten or more counts. The chain carries TRBV12-3 or TRBV12-4 and TRBJ1-5; no firm D call. This CDR3 contains 15 residues. V was trimmed by 6 bases and J by 6 bases, leaving 18 bases between them. DNA of the CDR3: TGTGCCAGCAGCTCTCCCCCTCAAAGCGTTCAGCCCCAGCATTTT. Residues: CASSSPPQSVQPQHF.

In this sample, this clonotype turned up many times. The J gene is TRBJ1-5, the V gene TRBV20-1, with unresolved D. The CDR3 contains 15 residues. V lost 6 bases to trimming and J lost 6 bases, with 21 bases between them. CDR1 DFQATT and CDR2 SNEGSKA come from the germline V gene (reference sequence). The CDR3: CSASQGGPAVQPQHF. In nucleotides, the CDR3 is TGCAGTGCCAGCCAAGGCGGCCCGGCGGTTCAGCCCCAGCATTTT.

This clonotype appeared many times. The rearrangement links TRBV10-1 to TRBJ2-1; unclear D gene. This CDR3 is 13 amino acids long. The V gene's germline CDR1 is WNHNN and CDR2 SYGVQD (reference sequence). V was trimmed by 5 bases and J by 9 bases, leaving 14 bases between them. CDR3 DNA: TGCGCCAGCAGTTACCTAAAAGGCACTGAGCAGTTCTTC. It translates to CASSYLKGTEQFF.

The chain carries TRBV2 and TRBJ2-1, with D maybe TRBD2 (6 bases). Trimming shortened V by 6 bases and J by 5 bases, and 17 bases separated the two germline ends. CDR1 and CDR2 from the germline V gene are SNHLY and FYNNEI. The CDR3 spans 15 residues. CDR3 bases: TGTGCCAGCAGCTTCCAAACCAGCGGGCACAATGAGCAGTTCTTC. It codes for CASSFQTSGHNEQFF.

The table lists this clonotype with many counts. The J gene is TRBJ1-2, the V gene TRBV5-1, with 7 bases lining up with TRBD1. Germline CDR1 SGHRS, CDR2 YFSETQ. Losses at the gene ends were 3 bases for V and 0 bases for J; bases not matched to a gene: 2. The CDR3 sequence is 14 residues long. The CDR3 coding sequence is TGCGCCAGCAGCTCGGGACAGTCTAACTATGGCTACACCTTC. This sequence encodes CASSSGQSNYGYTF.

This clonotype was recorded at least ten times. This sequence joins TRBV18 and TRBJ1-2; D might be TRBD1 (5 bases). The CDR3 sequence is 13 residues long. Trimming removed 4 bases from V and 6 bases from J, with 12 bases in between. In germline, CDR1 is KGHSH, CDR2 LQKENI. CDR3 sequence reads: CASSLAPGDGYTF. The DNA of the CDR3 is TGTGCCAGCTCACTAGCACCGGGGGATGGCTACACCTTC.

At least ten counts were recorded for this clonotype. DNA of the CDR3: TGTGCCAGCAGAGTCCGGTCGGGCAATCAGCCCCAGCATTTT. It translates to CASRVRSGNQPQHF. The rearrangement links TRBV12-3 or TRBV12-4 to TRBJ1-5; D not certain. V lost 6 bases and J 2 bases, leaving 11 bases between the germline ends. The CDR3 is 14 residues long.